This T cell receptor (beta chain) was identified during a study of shared T cell receptors in the human thymus. Produced via immunoSEQ multiplex PCR; TCRdb's table is partial and in-frame only. The data hold fewer than 700,000 clones, with approximately 90% observed a single time. Per germline, CDR1 SGHRS and CDR2 YFSETQ. The CDR3 extends over 16 amino acids. V shed 4 bases and J 1 base; nucleotides not matched to a gene: 4. A further study also used this sample, focusing on human thymus T cells. That source reports: Corrective heart surgery yielded the resections from which the thymus tissue came.

The sample comprised thymocytes. The TCR was taken from a boy in the first two years of life with a congenital heart defect. The rearrangement joins TRBV5-1 to TRBJ2-3; 12 bases line up with TRBD2. The CDR3 protein is CASSLRLAGGTDTQYF. Written as DNA, the CDR3 is TGCGCCAGCAGCCTTAGACTAGCGGGAGGCACAGATACGCAGTATTTT.